This entry lists 24 T cell receptor beta chains sequenced from one sample in a study of T cell repertoires in cytomegalovirus infection. In TCRdb, the reads were re-called with MiXCR into one record per CDR3 protein. The sample has about 450,000 distinct CDR3 sequences; about 33% are singletons. The source material was PBMCs. These receptors were taken from a human donor in good health (CMV status not recorded). Some clones in this sample may be carry-over from other donors' samples.

The table lists this clonotype with a count of one. A junction boundary mismatches the germline segment, possibly from a read error. The chain is built from TRBV4-3 and TRBJ1-1; D is uncertain. Germline values: CDR1 LGHNA, CDR2 YSLEER. This CDR3 is 15 amino acids long. CDR3 DNA: TGCGCCAGCATCCAAGATCTGCCAGGAAACACTGAAGCTTTCTTT. Translating gives CASIQDLPGNTEAFF.

This clonotype was recorded at least ten times. The rearrangement uses TRBV7-2 and TRBJ1-4; D is unclear. Germline assignment: CDR1 SGHTA and CDR2 FQGNSA. The CDR3 contains 15 residues. V lost 6 bases, J lost 6 bases, and 17 bases lay in between. The CDR3 DNA reads TGTGCCAGCAGTCTCGGTAGGCCAGCTCATGAAAAACTGTTTTTT. It translates to CASSLGRPAHEKLFF.

On this clonotype itself: Given the absence of the conserved phenylalanine or tryptophan at the CDR3 end, a read error is likely. This rearrangement joins TRBV4-1 to TRBJ2-7; D is possibly TRBD1 (5 bases). From germline, CDR1 is MGHRA and CDR2 YSYEKL. The CDR3 is 17 residues long. DNA of the CDR3: TGTGCCAGCAGCCAAGATAATGGCAGGGCAAGCTCCTACGAGCAGTACTTA. This encodes CASSQDNGRASSYEQYL.

J is TRBJ2-7 and V is TRBV6-6, with D uncertain. The CDR3 covers 13 residues. Germline CDR1 is MNHNY and CDR2 is SVGAGI (reference sequence). The germline V and J ends were trimmed by 0 bases and 3 bases, with 6 bases remaining between them. The CDR3 here is CASSYSLGYEQYF. In DNA, the CDR3 is TGTGCCAGCAGTTACTCTCTGGGCTACGAGCAGTACTTC.

The rearrangement links TRBV12-3 or TRBV12-4 to TRBJ2-6, with TRBD1 matching 10 bases. Losses at the gene ends were 6 bases for V and 2 bases for J; bases not matched to a gene: 7. The CDR3 has 17 residues. The CDR3 coding sequence is TGTGCCAGCAGCTTGGGACAGGGGCTGGCTGGGGCCAACGTCCTGACTTTC. This sequence encodes CASSLGQGLAGANVLTF.

This clonotype turned up a few times. The rearrangement joins TRBV7-8 to TRBJ1-1; possible D gene TRBD1, 6 bases. This CDR3 comprises 15 residues. Per germline, CDR1 SGHVS and CDR2 FQNEAQ. Trimming cost V 2 bases and J 7 bases, with 17 bases left between them. CDR3 bases: TGTGCCAGCAGCTTACTTGTATCGGGGGCGGGTGAAGCTTTCTTT. Encoded protein: CASSLLVSGAGEAFF.

V gene TRBV25-1 combines with J gene TRBJ2-5, with 8 bases that match TRBD1. V lost 9 bases and J lost 2; bases outside the gene matches: 14. The CDR3 has 16 amino acids. CDR1 and CDR2 from the germline V gene are MGHDK and SYGVNS. As DNA, the CDR3 is TGTGCCAGTACTAGCTTCTGGACAGGGAGTCAAGAGACCCAGTACTTC. Its translation is CASTSFWTGSQETQYF. Complete variable domain (other parts from reference TRBV25-1 and TRBJ2-5): EADIYQTPRYLVIGTGKKITLECSQTMGHDKMYWYQQDPGMELHLIHYSYGVNSTEKGDLSSESTVSRIRTEHFPLTLESARPSHTSQYLCASTSFWTGSQETQYFGPGTRLLVL.

This clonotype was counted between two and nine times. The chain employs TRBV12-3 or TRBV12-4 and TRBJ1-1; D not certain. Trimming removed 6 bases at V and 9 bases at J, with 17 bases between. The CDR3 length is 13 residues. This CDR3 reads CASRPTVTGKAFF. The CDR3 nucleotides read TGTGCCAGCAGACCAACAGTAACGGGGAAAGCTTTCTTT.

On this clonotype: Possible read error: a much larger clone is one base away. J is TRBJ2-2 and V is TRBV7-2; 16 bases are a match to TRBD2. The germline V gene has CDR1 SGHTA and CDR2 FQGNSA. This CDR3 has 18 amino acids. Here the CDR3 DNA reads TGTGCCAGCAGCTTACCGGGACTAGCGGGGGGGAAGGGCGGGGGGCTGTTTTTT. Protein: CASSLPGLAGGKGGGLFF.

The chain has TRBV4-3 and TRBJ2-2; no reliable D call. CDR1 is LGHNA, CDR2 YSLEER, per germline. Trimming took 0 bases from V and 6 from J, leaving 8 bases between them. This CDR3 has 14 amino acids. The CDR3 DNA is TGCGCCAGCAGCCAAGATTTAGTACCCGGGGAGCTGTTTTTT. Translation: CASSQDLVPGELFF.

The chain carries TRBV10-3 and TRBJ2-3; 7 bases are shared with TRBD1. This CDR3 is 15 amino acids long. Trimming cost V 3 bases and J 11 bases; bases outside gene matches: 14. Germline assignment: CDR1 ENHRY and CDR2 SYGVKD. CDR3 nucleotide sequence: TGTGCCATCAGTGATGAGGGACAGAGCCTAAGCTTGCAGTATTTT. Translation: CAISDEGQSLSLQYF.

This clonotype was seen just once. The chain employs TRBV7-9 and TRBJ2-1; D remains unclear. Trimming shortened V by 3 bases and J by 0 bases, and 15 bases separated the two germline ends. Germline V lookup: CDR1 SEHNR, CDR2 FQNEAQ (reference sequence). The CDR3 totals 17 residues. Here the CDR3 reads CASSFMGSLISYNEQFF. The CDR3 DNA sequence: TGTGCCAGCAGCTTCATGGGTTCTTTAATCTCCTACAATGAGCAGTTCTTC. The full variable domain, completed using reference TRBV7-9 and TRBJ2-1, is DTGVSQNPRHKITKRGQNVTFRCDPISEHNRLYWYRQTLGQGPEFLTYFQNEAQLEKSRLLSDRFSAERPKGSFSTLEIQRTEQGDSAMYLCASSFMGSLISYNEQFFGPGTRLTVL.

The chain is built from TRBV6-6 and TRBJ2-5; the D gene is possibly TRBD2 (6 bases). The CDR3 runs to 15 residues. With 2 bases removed from V and 4 bases from J, the gap between germline ends came to 14 bases. Germline V gives CDR1 MNHNY, CDR2 SVGAGI (reference sequence). As DNA, the CDR3 is TGTGCCAGCAGTTACCGTTTGCGGGGTGGAGAGACCCAGTACTTC. Protein product: CASSYRLRGGETQYF.

This clonotype was detected a few times. The chain is built from TRBV12-3 or TRBV12-4 and TRBJ2-1; D is tentatively TRBD1 or TRBD2 (5 bases each). The CDR3 spans 15 residues. Trimming stripped 8 bases from V and 7 bases from J, with 21 bases between. The CDR3 nucleotides are TGTGCCAGCGATTCCAGCGGTGGGGCGAAAAATGAGCAGTTCTTC. This codes for CASDSSGGAKNEQFF.

This chain connects TRBV5-5 to TRBJ2-1; 11 bases match TRBD2. The germline V gene has CDR1 SGHKS and CDR2 YYEKEE (reference sequence). Trimming cost V 3 bases and J 7 bases; bases outside gene matches: 6. The CDR3 loop spans 15 amino acids. The CDR3 sequence is CASSSGLAAGNEQFF. CDR3 nucleotides: TGTGCCAGCAGCTCGGGACTAGCGGCCGGAAATGAGCAGTTCTTC.

V usage is TRBV12-3 or TRBV12-4 and J usage is TRBJ1-1; 7 nucleotides match TRBD1. CDR3 size: 14 residues. J was trimmed by 6 bases and V by 3 bases; bases with no gene match: 7. The CDR3: CASSLRRGGAEAFF. DNA for the CDR3: TGTGCCAGCAGTTTGCGCAGGGGGGGAGCTGAAGCTTTCTTT.

The J gene is TRBJ2-5, the V gene TRBV28, with a possible D match to TRBD2 (5 bases). Germline V CDR1 and CDR2: MDHEN, SYDVKM. Trimming cost V 6 bases and J 3 bases, with 11 bases left between them. The CDR3 has 13 amino acids. The CDR3 region has the DNA TGTGCCAGCAGCACCTTCGGGGAAGAGACCCAGTACTTC. Translating it yields CASSTFGEETQYF.

Here the CDR3 DNA reads TGTGCCAGCAGCTTATATGTGGCAGGAGGTGCGATGAACACTGAAGCTTTCTTT. As protein: CASSLYVAGGAMNTEAFF. V is TRBV7-8 and J is TRBJ1-1, with unresolved D. The CDR3 totals 18 residues. Germline values: CDR1 SGHVS, CDR2 FQNEAQ. V gave up 2 bases and J gave up 0 bases, with 19 bases separating them. Based on the CDR3 plus reference TRBV7-8 and TRBJ1-1, the full variable domain is GAGVSQSPRYKVAKRGQDVALRCDPISGHVSLFWYQQALGQGPEFLTYFQNEAQLDKSGLPSDRFFAERPEGSVSTLKIQRTQQEDSAVYLCASSLYVAGGAMNTEAFFGQGTRLTVV.

About this clonotype itself: A much larger clonotype is one base distant, so this may be a read error. The chain is built from TRBV19 and TRBJ2-6; 7 bases agree with TRBD1. CDR1 and CDR2 (germline): LNHDA, SQIVND (reference sequence). There are 15 residues in the CDR3. With V trimmed by 7 bases and J by 2 bases, 5 bases remained unmatched. CDR3 sequence reads: CASINDRAGANVLTF. In DNA form, the CDR3 reads TGTGCCAGTATCAACGACAGGGCTGGGGCCAACGTCCTGACTTTC.

The V call is TRBV20-1, the J call TRBJ2-1, with D possibly called TRBD1 or TRBD2 (5 bases each). Germline CDR1 and CDR2: DFQATT and SNEGSKA (reference sequence). CDR3 length: 15 residues. The V gene lost 6 bases and the J gene lost 5 bases, with 20 bases spanning the gap. The CDR3 sequence: CSAPEGSRGNNEQFF. The CDR3 DNA reads TGCAGTGCCCCCGAGGGTTCGAGGGGAAACAATGAGCAGTTCTTC.

This clonotype was seen once. The missing conserved phenylalanine or tryptophan at the end of this CDR3 makes a read error likely. The gene calls are TRBV4-3 and TRBJ1-2; D gene ambiguous. Germline V gives CDR1 LGHNA, CDR2 YSLEER. Between the trimmed V and J ends, which lost 4 bases and 3 bases, there was a span of 18 bases. The CDR3 consists of 16 residues. The CDR3, as DNA: TGCGCCAGCAGCCCAGATAGGACGCCGCTCTACTATGGCTACACCTAC. Translation gives CASSPDRTPLYYGYTY.

In its sample, this clonotype was seen many times. The CDR3 coding sequence is TGTGCCAGCAGCTTAGACCTCAGTGGTGGCTACACCTTC. Protein: CASSLDLSGGYTF. This chain joins TRBV7-2 and TRBJ1-2; unclear D gene. Germline CDR1 SGHTA, CDR2 FQGNSA. Trimming cost V 1 base and J 7 bases, with 10 bases left between them. This CDR3 has 13 amino acids.

The chain combines TRBV6-8 with TRBJ2-7; D may be TRBD1 or TRBD2 (5 bases each). The CDR3 consists of 14 residues. The germline CDR1 and CDR2 sequences are MNHGY and SAAAGT. V lost 5 bases and J 3 bases, leaving 14 bases between the germline ends. In DNA form, the CDR3 reads TGTGCCAGCAGTCCGGGACCCTTGGGCTACGAGCAGTACTTC. Encoded protein: CASSPGPLGYEQYF.

About this clonotype itself: One base away lies a much larger clone, so this may be a sequencing read error. The chain combines TRBV7-2 with TRBJ1-6, with D possibly being TRBD1 (5 bases). The CDR3 has 20 residues. Germline CDR1 reads SGHTA; CDR2 reads FQGNSA. The CDR3 nucleotides read TGTGCCAGCAGCTTTTTTACGGTTCTGTTGGGGGACTCCTATAATTCAGCCCTCCACTTT. Protein product: CASSFFTVLLGDSYNSALHF.